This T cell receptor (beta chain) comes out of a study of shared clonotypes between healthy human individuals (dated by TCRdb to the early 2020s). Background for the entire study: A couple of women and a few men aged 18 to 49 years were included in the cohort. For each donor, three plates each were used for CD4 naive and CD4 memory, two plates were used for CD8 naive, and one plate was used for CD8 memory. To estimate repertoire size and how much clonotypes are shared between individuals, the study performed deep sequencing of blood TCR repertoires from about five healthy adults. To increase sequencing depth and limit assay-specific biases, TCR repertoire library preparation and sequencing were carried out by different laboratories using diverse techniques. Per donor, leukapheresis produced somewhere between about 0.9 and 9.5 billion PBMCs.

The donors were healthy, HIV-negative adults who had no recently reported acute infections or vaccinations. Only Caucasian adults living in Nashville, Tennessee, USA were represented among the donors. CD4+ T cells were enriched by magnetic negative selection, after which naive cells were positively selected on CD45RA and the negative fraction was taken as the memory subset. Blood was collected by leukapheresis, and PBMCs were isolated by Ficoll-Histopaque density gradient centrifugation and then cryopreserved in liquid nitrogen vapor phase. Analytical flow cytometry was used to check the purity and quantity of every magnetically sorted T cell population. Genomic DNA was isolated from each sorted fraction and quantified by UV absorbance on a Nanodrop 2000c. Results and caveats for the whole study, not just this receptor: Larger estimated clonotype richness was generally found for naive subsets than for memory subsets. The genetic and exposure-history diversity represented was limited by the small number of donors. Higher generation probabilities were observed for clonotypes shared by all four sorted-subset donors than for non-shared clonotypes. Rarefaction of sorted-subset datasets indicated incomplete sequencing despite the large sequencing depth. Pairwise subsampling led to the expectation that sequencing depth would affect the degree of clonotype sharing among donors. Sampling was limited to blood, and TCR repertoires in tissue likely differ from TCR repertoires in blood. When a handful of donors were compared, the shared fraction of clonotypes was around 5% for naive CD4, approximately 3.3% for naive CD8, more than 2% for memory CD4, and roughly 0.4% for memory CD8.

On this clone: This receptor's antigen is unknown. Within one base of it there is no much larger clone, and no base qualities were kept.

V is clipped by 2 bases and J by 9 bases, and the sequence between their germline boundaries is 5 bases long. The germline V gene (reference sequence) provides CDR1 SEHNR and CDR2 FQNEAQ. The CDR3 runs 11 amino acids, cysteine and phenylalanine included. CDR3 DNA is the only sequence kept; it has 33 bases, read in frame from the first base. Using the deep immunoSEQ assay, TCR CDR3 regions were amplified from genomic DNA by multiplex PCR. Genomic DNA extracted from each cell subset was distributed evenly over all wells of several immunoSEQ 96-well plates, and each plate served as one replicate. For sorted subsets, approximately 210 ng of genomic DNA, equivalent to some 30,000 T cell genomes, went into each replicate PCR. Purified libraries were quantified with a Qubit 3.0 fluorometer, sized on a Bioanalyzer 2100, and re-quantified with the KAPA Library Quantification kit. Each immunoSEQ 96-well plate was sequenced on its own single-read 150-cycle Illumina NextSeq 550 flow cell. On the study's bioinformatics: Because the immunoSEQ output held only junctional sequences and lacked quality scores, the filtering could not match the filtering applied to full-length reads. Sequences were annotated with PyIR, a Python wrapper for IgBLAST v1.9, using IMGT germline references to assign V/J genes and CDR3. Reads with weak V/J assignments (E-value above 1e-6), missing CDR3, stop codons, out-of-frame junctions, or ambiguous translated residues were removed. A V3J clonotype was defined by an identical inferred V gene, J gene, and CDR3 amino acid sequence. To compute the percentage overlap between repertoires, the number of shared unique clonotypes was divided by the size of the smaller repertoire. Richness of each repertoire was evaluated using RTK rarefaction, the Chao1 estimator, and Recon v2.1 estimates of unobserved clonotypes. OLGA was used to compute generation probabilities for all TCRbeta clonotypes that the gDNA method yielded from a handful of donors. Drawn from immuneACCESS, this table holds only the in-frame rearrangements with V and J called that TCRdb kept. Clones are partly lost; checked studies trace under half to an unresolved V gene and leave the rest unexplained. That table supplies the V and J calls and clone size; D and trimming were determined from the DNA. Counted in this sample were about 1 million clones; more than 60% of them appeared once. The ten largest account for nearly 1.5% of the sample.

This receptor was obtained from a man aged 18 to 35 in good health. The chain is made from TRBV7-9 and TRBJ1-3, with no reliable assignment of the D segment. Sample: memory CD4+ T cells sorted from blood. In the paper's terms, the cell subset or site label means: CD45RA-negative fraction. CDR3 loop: CASSLRGTIYF. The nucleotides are TGTGCCAGCAGCTTACGAGGCACCATATATTTT.